This TCR beta chain was documented in a study of T cells expressing NK-cell markers. Study in general: Source material for TCR beta repertoires consisted of sorted CD3+CD56+NKG2C+, CD3+CD56+NKG2C- and CD3+CD56-NKG2C+ T cells. One of the eight sequenced donors was seronegative, whereas the other seven were HCMV-seropositive.

Scientists made TCR beta cDNA using 5'RACE template switching with UMIs. TCRdb derives one entry per CDR3 protein from the 5' RACE reads, leaving out DNA. Recorded here are about 260,000 distinct CDR3 sequences; the top ten clones represent around 4.3%. The CDR3 is 13 amino acids. V gene TRBV12-3 or TRBV12-4 combines with J gene TRBJ2-1; TCRdb's D call of TRBD1 is untestable without DNA. Sequenced: blood T cells: a sorted CD56 or NKG2C T cell subset, CD4+ or CD8+ T cells, or bulk PBMC T cells (not recorded which). This TCR came from a woman aged 18 to 75 in good health. The CDR3 loop is CATAGGRENEQFF.